This T cell receptor (beta chain) was sequenced in a study of shared clonotypes between healthy human individuals. Study-level points and caveats: Sharing across four donors was highest in naive CD4 (approximately 5%) and lowest in memory CD8 (roughly 0.4%).

Concerning this clone: Its antigen is as yet unknown.

Trimming stripped 10 bases from V and 3 bases from J, with 7 bases between. CDR3 length: 11 amino acids. The germline CDR1 and CDR2 sequences are SNHLY and FYNNEI. Several immunoSEQ plates held equal portions of the genomic DNA taken from each subset. The data were produced by immunoSEQ multiplex PCR, yet TCRdb's version contains in-frame clones alone and is incomplete. The data contain 2 million to 3 million clones, over 85% of them seen just once; the ten biggest clones take up around 0.4%. Sequencing was done on a sample of naive CD4+ T cells from PBMCs. Subset: CD45RA+ positively selected. The sequence derives from a man aged 18-30 years in good health. Some clones in this sample may be carry-over from other donors' samples. The chain is built from TRBV2 and TRBJ2-1; no definite D call. CDR3 sequence: CATHSYNEQFF. The CDR3 nucleotides read TGTGCCACCCACAGCTACAATGAGCAGTTCTTC.